This TCR beta chain was captured by sequencing in a study of T cell changes during pregnancy in multiple sclerosis. The CDR3 is 16 amino acids. Between the trimmed V and J ends, which lost 0 bases and 4 bases, there was a span of 13 bases. Germline V gene data show CDR1 as LGHNA and CDR2 as YSLEER. The method was immunoSEQ multiplex PCR; TCRdb's version includes in-frame clones alone and lacks a portion of them. The table includes some 100,000 clones, 92% detected once. This sequence originates from a female donor with multiple sclerosis, enrolled in a pregnancy study. The sequenced sample was peripheral blood, obtained after pregnancy. V and J are TRBV4-3 and TRBJ1-3; D unresolved. As DNA, the CDR3 is TGCGCCAGCAGCCAAGAATCGGTAGAACTCGGAAACACCATATATTTT. It codes for CASSQESVELGNTIYF.